At least ten counts were recorded for the clone carrying this T cell receptor beta chain. As yet, its antigen is unknown. The data were taken from a study of T cell repertoires in cytomegalovirus infection. Study summary: It can be stated that public TCR beta signatures indicated CMV infection as well as a matching HLA type. Overall study results and limits: The cumulative frequency of public TCR beta families distinguished individuals who carried CMV together with the relevant HLA. CMV-specific TCR beta clonotypes restricted by HLA-C dominated the ex vivo response.

TCRdb re-called the reads through MiXCR, storing one row per CDR3 protein. The sample contains almost 550,000 distinct CDR3 sequences, about 15% of which appear only once. Sequenced input: CD8+ T cells from PBMCs. The clonotype originates from a human donor in good health (CMV status not recorded). Some clones in this sample may be carry-over from other donors' samples.

The CDR3 region is CASSLREDRLQFF. Here the CDR3 DNA reads TGTGCCAGCAGCTTGCGGGAAGATAGGCTGCAGTTCTTC. The rearrangement links TRBV11-2 to TRBJ2-1, with TRBD2 as a possible D gene (6 bases). From germline, CDR1 is SGHAT and CDR2 FQNNGV. This CDR3 is built from 13 residues. Deletions cut 3 bases from V and 12 bases from J, with 15 bases between.